Listed here are 28 T cell receptor beta chains from one sample, sequenced in a study of blood T cell repertoires in COVID-19. The assay was immunoSEQ multiplex PCR, and TCRdb's table has in-frame clones only and misses some. The repertoire holds about 260,000 clones, with approximately 84% as singletons. Material for sequencing was peripheral blood. These receptors were collected from a woman of 80 years or more with acute or convalescent COVID-19.

The rearrangement links TRBV5-1 to TRBJ2-1; 7 nucleotides align to TRBD1. The length of the CDR3 is 17 residues. Germline V gives CDR1 SGHRS, CDR2 YFSETQ. V was clipped by 4 bases and J by 0 bases; unmatched bases: 10. As DNA, the CDR3 is TGCGCCAGCAGCCCCGCAGGGGGTGATATCTCCTACAATGAGCAGTTCTTC. The encoded protein is CASSPAGGDISYNEQFF.

The V call is TRBV7-3, the J call TRBJ2-1; 8 nucleotides line up with TRBD1. Losses at the gene ends were 1 base for V and 7 bases for J; bases not matched to a gene: 6. The germline V gene encodes CDR1 SGHTA and CDR2 FQGTGA. The CDR3 runs 15 residues. The CDR3 DNA sequence: TGTGCCAGCAGCTTAAGGCAGGGGGCAGGGAATGAGCAGTTCTTC. Protein product: CASSLRQGAGNEQFF.

CDR3 in DNA: TGTGCCAGCAGCACTGACACATATAATTCACCCCTCCACTTT. This encodes CASSTDTYNSPLHF. This chain uses TRBV3-1 (or the pseudogene TRBV3-2) with TRBJ1-6; D call uncertain. The CDR3 loop spans 14 amino acids. V was cut by 5 bases and J by 4 bases, with 9 bases left in between. Germline CDR1 reads LGHDT; CDR2 reads YNNKEL (reference sequence).

The rearrangement links TRBV3-1 (or the pseudogene TRBV3-2) to TRBJ2-7; tentatively, D is TRBD1 (5 bases). This CDR3 region has 13 residues. The V end was cut by 10 bases, the J end by 0 bases, with 13 bases between. Germline V gene lookup returns CDR1 LGHDT and CDR2 YNNKEL (reference sequence). This CDR3 reads CANKLDNSYEQYF. The CDR3 DNA follows: TGTGCCAACAAACTGGACAACTCCTACGAGCAGTACTTC.

The J gene is TRBJ2-3, the V gene TRBV6-2 or TRBV6-3; weak D call: TRBD2 (6 bases). This CDR3 has 15 residues. The ends were cut back, 5 bases at V and 3 bases at J, with 15 bases in the middle. Germline CDR1 reads MNHEY; CDR2 reads SVGEGT. The CDR3 DNA reads as TGTGCCAGCAGTGACCGTCCCGGGAGAACAGATACGCAGTATTTT. Translating gives CASSDRPGRTDTQYF.

This clone was counted between two and nine times. V is TRBV7-2 and J is TRBJ1-1; maybe TRBD1 (5 bases). CDR1 and CDR2 from the germline V gene are SGHTA and FQGNSA. The CDR3 runs 15 residues. Trimming removed 1 base at V and 4 bases at J, with 13 bases between. The chain's CDR3 is CASSLDPRVGTEAFF. The CDR3 nucleotides read TGTGCCAGCAGCTTAGATCCCAGGGTTGGCACTGAAGCTTTCTTT.

This sequence joins TRBV9 and TRBJ2-6; no reliable D call. The CDR3 length is 14 residues. The V and J ends lost 2 bases and 3 bases respectively, with 6 bases between them. CDR1 is SGDLS and CDR2 is YYNGEE in the germline V gene. CDR3 residues: CASSVPGGANVLTF. CDR3 bases: TGTGCCAGCAGCGTTCCAGGTGGGGCCAACGTCCTGACTTTC.

This clone was detected only once. The V gene is TRBV4-2, the J gene TRBJ2-1, with 11 bases lining up with TRBD2. CDR1 is LGHNA and CDR2 is YNFKEQ in the germline V gene. The CDR3 runs to 16 residues. J gave up 3 bases and V 1 base, and 2 bases lay outside the gene matches. DNA of the CDR3: TGTGCCAGCAGCCAAGCTCTAGCGGGGGGCTACAATGAGCAGTTCTTC. Protein: CASSQALAGGYNEQFF.

The chain links TRBV6-5 to TRBJ2-5; TRBD2 aligns across 9 bases. CDR1 is MNHEY and CDR2 is SVGAGI in the germline V gene. The CDR3 has 15 amino acids. Unmatched junction bases numbered 3, after V lost 2 bases and J lost 2 bases. As DNA, the CDR3 is TGTGCCAGCAGTTACGAGGCGGGGGGGCAAGAGACCCAGTACTTC. This encodes CASSYEAGGQETQYF.

V and J are TRBV7-2 and TRBJ1-1; 7 nucleotides agree with TRBD1. This CDR3 region has 16 residues. Germline V lookup: CDR1 SGHTA, CDR2 FQGNSA. V was clipped by 5 bases and J by 5 bases; unmatched bases: 14. CDR3 coding DNA: TGTGCCAGCAGCGTTAACCCCAGAGTCAGGGGGACTGAAGCTTTCTTT. It encodes CASSVNPRVRGTEAFF.

The chain combines TRBV10-1 with TRBJ2-1; 8 bases fit TRBD2. Germline CDR1 reads WNHNN; CDR2 reads SYGVQD (reference sequence). Trimming took 4 bases from V and 9 from J; bases not matched to a gene: 17. The CDR3 has 17 residues. CDR3 residues: CASSVIPYHPGGPEQFF. CDR3 in DNA: TGCGCCAGCAGTGTAATCCCCTACCATCCGGGAGGGCCTGAGCAGTTCTTC.

This clone has a single count. The V and J genes are TRBV11-2 and TRBJ1-2, with TRBD1 identical over 8 bases. Germline V gene data show CDR1 as SGHAT and CDR2 as FQNNGV. V gave up 7 bases and J gave up 8 bases; unmatched junction bases: 9. The CDR3 sequence is 13 residues long. The CDR3 DNA sequence: TGTGCCAGCACCATAAACAGGGGGGGAGGCTACACCTTC. This translates into CASTINRGGGYTF.

This chain connects TRBV29-1 to TRBJ1-2; 7 positions agree with TRBD1. Germline CDR1 SQVTM, CDR2 ANQGSEA. This CDR3 has 14 amino acids. This CDR3 is CTWGKTSAGGGYTF. CDR3 coding DNA: TGCACGTGGGGCAAAACATCGGCAGGGGGAGGCTACACCTTC.

The table lists this clone with a count of one. The chain joins TRBV4-3 to TRBJ2-2, with TRBD2 matching 10 bases. The V and J ends lost 0 bases and 6 bases, in that order; junction bases with no gene match: 7. The CDR3 extends over 17 amino acids. CDR1 and CDR2 (germline): LGHNA, YSLEER. CDR3: CASSQDLAGVVAGELFF. The CDR3 DNA reads TGCGCCAGCAGCCAAGATCTAGCGGGGGTCGTTGCCGGGGAGCTGTTTTTT.

V usage is TRBV3-1 (or the pseudogene TRBV3-2) and J usage is TRBJ2-5; D is ambiguous. Germline V gives CDR1 LGHDT, CDR2 YNNKEL (reference sequence). CDR3 length: 14 amino acids. Trimming shortened V by 0 bases and J by 5 bases, and 10 bases separated the two germline ends. The CDR3 protein is CASSQDPGTETQYF. CDR3 bases: TGTGCCAGCAGCCAAGATCCGGGTACGGAGACCCAGTACTTC.

CDR3 bases: TGTGCCAGCAGTTTGACTAGCGGATATACCTACAATGAGCAGTTCTTC. Its protein is CASSLTSGYTYNEQFF. This chain joins TRBV27 and TRBJ2-1; 9 positions match TRBD2. V shed 3 bases and J 2 bases; nucleotides not matched to a gene: 5. The CDR3 covers 16 residues. Germline CDR1 MNHEY, CDR2 SMNVEV (reference sequence).

The chain recombines TRBV11-2 with TRBJ1-1, with D tentatively TRBD1 (5 bases). The CDR3 is 14 amino acids. Per the germline V gene, CDR1 is SGHAT and CDR2 is FQNNGV. The V and J ends lost 5 bases and 1 base respectively, with 11 bases between them. Here the CDR3 reads CASSLMTANTEAFF. DNA of the CDR3: TGTGCCAGCAGCCTCATGACAGCGAACACTGAAGCTTTCTTT.

The chain has TRBV5-4 and TRBJ1-5; 12 nucleotides align to TRBD1. Germline V CDR1 and CDR2: SGHNT, YYREEE (reference sequence). Trimming at V came to 3 bases and at J to 2 bases, leaving 6 bases not matched to a gene. This CDR3 is built from 17 residues. The CDR3 sequence is CASSSSGTGGGNQPQHF. In DNA, the CDR3 is TGTGCCAGCAGCTCCTCCGGGACAGGGGGCGGCAATCAGCCCCAGCATTTT.

The chain couples TRBV7-2 to TRBJ1-3; D remains ambiguous. The CDR3 contains 13 residues. Germline assignment: CDR1 SGHTA and CDR2 FQGNSA. With 2 bases removed from V and 4 bases from J, the gap between germline ends came to 6 bases. This chain's CDR3 is CASSLYQGNTIYF. CDR3 sequence (DNA): TGTGCCAGCAGCTTATATCAGGGAAACACCATATATTTT.

This clone showed up many times. The chain combines TRBV27 with TRBJ2-7, with a tentative D call TRBD2 (5 bases). Germline V CDR1 and CDR2: MNHEY, SMNVEV (reference sequence). Trimming pared 5 bases from V and 0 bases from J, leaving 17 bases between. The CDR3 covers 16 residues. DNA for the CDR3: TGTGCCAGCAGTCCCGCCGGAGGTTTGAGCTCCTACGAGCAGTACTTC. This sequence encodes CASSPAGGLSSYEQYF.

The chain links TRBV2 to TRBJ1-1, with D possibly being TRBD1 (5 bases). The V end was cut by 5 bases, the J end by 1 base, with 8 bases between. Germline V gives CDR1 SNHLY, CDR2 FYNNEI. The CDR3 spans 13 residues. The CDR3 protein is CASSRGRNTEAFF. CDR3 coding DNA: TGTGCCAGCAGTCGGGGGAGGAACACTGAAGCTTTCTTT.

J is TRBJ2-1 and V is TRBV5-4, with 10 bases lining up with TRBD2. The CDR3 sequence is 16 residues long. Trimming removed 0 bases from V and 4 bases from J; junction bases left unmatched: 4. In germline, CDR1 is SGHNT, CDR2 YYREEE (reference sequence). CDR3 sequence reads: CASSLAAGGSYNEQFF. The CDR3 nucleotides read TGTGCCAGCAGCTTGGCAGCGGGAGGGTCATACAATGAGCAGTTCTTC.

The chain combines TRBV7-6 with TRBJ2-2; D is uncertain. V was pared by 2 bases and J by 4 bases, with 11 bases between. The CDR3 has 15 residues. In germline, CDR1 is SGHVS, CDR2 FNYEAQ. CDR3 DNA: TGTGCCAGCAGCTTATCGCGGCAGATCACCGGGGAGCTGTTTTTT. Translating gives CASSLSRQITGELFF.

The chain couples TRBV27 to TRBJ1-2; D perhaps matches TRBD1 (6 bases). CDR1 is MNHEY, CDR2 SMNVEV, per germline (reference sequence). Trimming shortened V by 6 bases and J by 4 bases, and 15 bases separated the two germline ends. The CDR3 consists of 14 residues. This CDR3 reads CASRPRQDFYGYTF. CDR3 sequence (DNA): TGTGCCAGCAGGCCTCGACAGGACTTCTATGGCTACACCTTC.

This clone was recorded once. The chain links TRBV7-2 to TRBJ2-7, with D possibly TRBD1 on 5 matching bases. Germline CDR1 reads SGHTA; CDR2 reads FQGNSA. Trimming shortened V by 4 bases and J by 2 bases, and 12 bases separated the two germline ends. The CDR3 contains 14 residues. The CDR3 DNA reads as TGTGCCAGCAGCTCTTCAGGGCCAACCTACGAGCAGTACTTC. Translated: CASSSSGPTYEQYF. The variable domain in full, with the rest retrieved from reference TRBV7-2 and TRBJ2-7, is GAGVSQSPSNKVTEKGKDVELRCDPISGHTALYWYRQSLGQGLEFLIYFQGNSAPDKSGLPSDRFSAERTGGSVSTLTIQRTQQEDSAVYLCASSSSGPTYEQYFGPGTRLTVT.

This clone was detected only a few times. This chain links TRBV20-1 with TRBJ2-7, with TRBD1 matching 8 bases. CDR3 length equals 15 residues. V trimming: 3 bases; J trimming: 2 bases; junction bases outside the gene matches: 9. The germline gives CDR1 DFQATT, CDR2 SNEGSKA (reference sequence). CDR3 in DNA: TGCAGTGCTAGTAGGCCGGTCAGGGGGCCCTACGAGCAGTACTTC. Encoded protein: CSASRPVRGPYEQYF.

This clone has a single count. The rearrangement joins TRBV19 to TRBJ2-1; D may be TRBD1 (6 bases). The germline V and J ends were trimmed by 1 base and 6 bases, with 13 bases remaining between them. This CDR3 spans 15 amino acids. CDR1 is LNHDA, CDR2 SQIVND, per germline (reference sequence). The CDR3 DNA sequence: TGTGCCAGTAGTATAGGACAGGCTCGGCGCAATGAGCAGTTCTTC. This gives the protein CASSIGQARRNEQFF.

The genes are TRBV25-1 and TRBJ2-7; D possibly corresponds to TRBD1 (7 bases). CDR1 and CDR2 (germline): MGHDK, SYGVNS. Between the trimmed V and J ends, which lost 3 bases and 0 bases, there was a span of 18 bases. The CDR3 extends over 17 amino acids. Here the CDR3 reads CASSDAGGSPSSYEQYF. The CDR3 bases are TGTGCCAGCAGTGATGCAGGGGGGAGCCCAAGCTCCTACGAGCAGTACTTC.